The 27 T cell receptor beta chains below were found in one sample sequenced in a study of T cells in Graves' hyperthyroidism and ophthalmopathy. It was RNA transcripts that yielded the amplified TCR beta CDR3 regions. Researchers ran a first-round RT-PCR on the TCR CDR3 using the HTBI primer set. MiXCR was run by TCRdb on the multiplex PCR reads, yielding one entry per CDR3 protein. The table records a few hundred thousand distinct CDR3 sequences, approximately 14% of them present only once. The sample was blood. Source of these receptors: a woman aged 18-30 years with Graves' hyperthyroidism.

This clonotype was observed a handful of times. The gene calls are TRBV7-2 and TRBJ2-7; D unresolved. Trimming cost V 1 base and J 4 bases, with 5 bases left between them. CDR1 and CDR2 from the germline V gene are SGHTA and FQGNSA. The length of the CDR3 is 12 residues. The DNA of the CDR3 is TGTGCCAGCAGCTTAGACTATTACGAGCAGTACTTC. Its translation is CASSLDYYEQYF.

In its sample, this clonotype was seen many times. The chain is built from TRBV2 and TRBJ2-7; the D is unclear. V lost 8 bases to trimming and J lost 4 bases, with 6 bases between them. Germline loops: CDR1 SNHLY, CDR2 FYNNEI. The CDR3 is 10 amino acids. The CDR3 region is CASLGYEQYF. The CDR3 nucleotides are TGTGCCAGCTTAGGTTACGAGCAGTACTTC.

The chain employs TRBV29-1 and TRBJ2-2; D remains unclear. Per the germline V gene, CDR1 is SQVTM and CDR2 is ANQGSEA. V was clipped by 4 bases and J by 3 bases, with 9 bases between them. The CDR3 length is 13 residues. The CDR3 region has the DNA TGCAGCGTTGTTAAGGACGACACCGGGGAGCTGTTTTTT. Encoded protein: CSVVKDDTGELFF.

This clonotype has ten or more counts. The V gene is TRBV2, the J gene TRBJ1-2; weak D call: TRBD1 (6 bases). The CDR3 consists of 14 residues. V was pared by 2 bases and J by 1 base, with 8 bases between. Germline lookup yields CDR1 SNHLY and CDR2 FYNNEI. The CDR3 DNA sequence: TGTGCCAGCAGTGAACGCAGGGGTAACTATGGCTACACCTTC. This translates into CASSERRGNYGYTF.

At least ten counts were recorded for this clonotype. The rearrangement uses TRBV28 and TRBJ1-1; 7 nucleotides match TRBD1. The CDR3 is 13 residues long. Losses at the gene ends were 2 bases for V and 7 bases for J; bases not matched to a gene: 4. CDR1 is MDHEN, CDR2 SYDVKM, per germline. This CDR3 reads CASSLGRQGEAFF. The CDR3 bases are TGTGCCAGCAGTTTAGGGCGACAGGGTGAAGCTTTCTTT.

This clonotype was observed at least ten times. The gene calls are TRBV27 and TRBJ1-1; D perhaps matches TRBD1 (5 bases). CDR3 length equals 18 residues. Trimming stripped 3 bases from V and 6 bases from J, with 26 bases between. Per the germline V gene, CDR1 is MNHEY and CDR2 is SMNVEV (reference sequence). The CDR3 nucleotides read TGTGCCAGCAGTTTTAATCCGATCGACGGGGCGCCGATCCCTGAAGCTTTCTTT. This gives the protein CASSFNPIDGAPIPEAFF.

This clonotype was found many times. The chain is built from TRBV3-1 and TRBJ2-7; weak D call: TRBD2 (6 bases). The CDR3 extends over 13 amino acids. In germline, CDR1 is LGHDT, CDR2 YNNKEL (reference sequence). Trimming cost V 5 bases and J 4 bases, with 12 bases left between them. The chain's CDR3 is CASSVLRGYEQYF. The CDR3 DNA is TGTGCCAGCAGCGTCTTGCGGGGTTACGAGCAGTACTTC.

In its sample, this clonotype was seen a few times. The V gene is TRBV20-1, the J gene TRBJ2-2; perhaps TRBD1 as D (5 bases). This CDR3 is built from 14 residues. V lost 2 bases, J lost 0 bases, and 7 bases lay in between. Germline V gives CDR1 DFQATT, CDR2 SNEGSKA (reference sequence). The CDR3 DNA is TGCAGTGCTAGACAGGGAACGAACACCGGGGAGCTGTTTTTT. This codes for CSARQGTNTGELFF.

As regards this clonotype: An end of the junction differs from the germline gene, which may be a read error. The chain couples TRBV11-2 to TRBJ2-2, with 15 bases that match TRBD2. From germline, CDR1 is SGHAT and CDR2 FQNNGV. The CDR3 sequence is 19 residues long. CDR3 DNA sequence: TGTGCCAGCAGCGGATGGCCGGGACTAGCGGGAGGCGGAACCGGGGAACTGTTTTTT. Amino acid sequence: CASSGWPGLAGGGTGELFF.

This clonotype was seen repeatedly, ten times or more. The chain couples TRBV15 to TRBJ1-1; D gene unclear. This CDR3 spans 13 amino acids. Trimming shortened V by 1 base and J by 5 bases, and 8 bases separated the two germline ends. In germline, CDR1 is LNHNV, CDR2 YYDKDF (reference sequence). The DNA for the CDR3 is TGTGCCACCAGCAGAGTGGTGGGGACTGAAGCTTTCTTT. The encoded protein is CATSRVVGTEAFF.

This clonotype was detected a few times. The rearrangement links TRBV5-4 to TRBJ2-7, with D possibly matching TRBD2 (5 bases). CDR1 is SGHNT, CDR2 YYREEE, per germline (reference sequence). This CDR3 region has 16 residues. V was shortened by 1 base and J by 1 base, with 15 bases between the two germline ends. The CDR3 bases are TGTGCCAGCAGCTTGTCGCGGGCCCCTTTATCCTACGAGCAGTACTTC. It specifies CASSLSRAPLSYEQYF.

The V call is TRBV3-1, the J call TRBJ2-2, with 8 bases fitting TRBD2. V gave up 6 bases and J gave up 5 bases; unmatched junction bases: 14. The germline V gene encodes CDR1 LGHDT and CDR2 YNNKEL (reference sequence). This CDR3 is 17 amino acids long. CDR3 region: CASRKLPGLEETGELFF. CDR3 in DNA: TGTGCCAGCAGGAAACTACCGGGACTAGAAGAGACCGGGGAGCTGTTTTTT.

The chain is built from TRBV3-1 and TRBJ1-4; D not certain. Germline V gene lookup returns CDR1 LGHDT and CDR2 YNNKEL (reference sequence). This CDR3 is built from 13 residues. V dropped 5 bases and J dropped 7 bases, with 11 bases sitting between them. DNA of the CDR3: TGTGCCAGCAGCAACCGGGCTGCTGAAAAACTGTTTTTT. Protein sequence: CASSNRAAEKLFF.

The V and J genes are TRBV19 and TRBJ2-3, with unresolved D. This CDR3 has 12 amino acids. Looked up from germline, CDR1 is LNHDA and CDR2 is SQIVND (reference sequence). V was shortened by 5 bases and J by 3 bases, with 6 bases between the two germline ends. The CDR3 DNA is TGTGCCAGTAGTTTCATGACAGATACGCAGTATTTT. This sequence encodes CASSFMTDTQYF.

The genes are TRBV9 and TRBJ2-3; D is unclear. Trimming took 1 base from V and 0 from J, leaving 9 bases between them. The length of the CDR3 is 15 residues. Germline CDR1 reads SGDLS; CDR2 reads YYNGEE. The CDR3 reads CASSVNSHSTDTQYF. The CDR3 DNA reads TGTGCCAGCAGCGTAAACAGCCATAGCACAGATACGCAGTATTTT.

This clonotype has ten or more counts. The rearrangement joins TRBV20-1 to TRBJ2-2; 11 positions match TRBD2. Germline V gives CDR1 DFQATT, CDR2 SNEGSKA (reference sequence). Unmatched junction bases numbered 6, after V lost 2 bases and J lost 7 bases. The CDR3 is made up of 15 amino acids. The CDR3 is CSARTLAGDVGELFF. In DNA, the CDR3 is TGCAGTGCTAGAACACTAGCGGGAGACGTCGGGGAGCTGTTTTTT.

This clonotype was observed many times. The chain couples TRBV18 to TRBJ1-5; no firm D call. The CDR3 loop spans 16 amino acids. Germline V gene data show CDR1 as KGHSH and CDR2 as LQKENI. The ends were cut back, 6 bases at V and 12 bases at J, with 27 bases in the middle. CDR3 bases: TGTGCCAGCTCCCCCTCCTACAGATCCTTAATCTTGGGCCAGCATTTT. Its translation: CASSPSYRSLILGQHF.

CDR3 DNA: TGTGCCAGCAGCCAAGATTGGGGGACTAGCGACGAGCAGTACTTC. It specifies CASSQDWGTSDEQYF. The V gene is TRBV4-2, the J gene TRBJ2-7; 10 bases align to TRBD2. CDR3 length equals 15 residues. CDR1 LGHNA and CDR2 YNFKEQ come from the germline V gene. The J segment lost 5 bases and the V segment lost 0 bases, leaving 4 bases of the junction unmatched.

The sample holds a few counts of this clonotype. V is TRBV7-9 and J is TRBJ2-2; 7 bases fit TRBD1. This CDR3 has 13 amino acids. V trimming: 6 bases; J trimming: 6 bases; junction bases outside the gene matches: 4. Germline loops: CDR1 SEHNR, CDR2 FQNEAQ (reference sequence). Here the CDR3 reads CASRLTGAGELFF. CDR3 nucleotide sequence: TGTGCCAGCAGACTCACAGGGGCCGGGGAGCTGTTTTTT.

This clonotype was seen at least ten times. This chain uses TRBV12-3 or TRBV12-4 with TRBJ2-5, with 8 bases identical to TRBD1. Trimming at V came to 1 base and at J to 4 bases, leaving 5 bases not matched to a gene. The CDR3 has 15 amino acids. The CDR3 coding sequence is TGTGCCAGCAGTTTAGAAGGCACAGGGGGAGAGACCCAGTACTTC. Translation: CASSLEGTGGETQYF.

This clonotype was seen many times. The chain uses TRBV3-1 and TRBJ2-3; D uncertain. Germline CDR1 reads LGHDT; CDR2 reads YNNKEL (reference sequence). There are 12 residues in the CDR3. V was pared by 2 bases and J by 2 bases, with 2 bases between. The CDR3 sequence: CASSQTTDTQYF. CDR3 nucleotides: TGTGCCAGCAGCCAAACCACAGATACGCAGTATTTT.

This clonotype was detected many times. V gene TRBV20-1 combines with J gene TRBJ2-7, with D maybe TRBD1 (6 bases). V was shortened by 0 bases and J by 3 bases, with 12 bases between the two germline ends. This CDR3 is 14 amino acids long. Looked up from germline, CDR1 is DFQATT and CDR2 is SNEGSKA (reference sequence). The CDR3: CSAREGQLIYEQYF. CDR3 nucleotides: TGCAGTGCTAGAGAAGGACAGCTAATCTACGAGCAGTACTTC.

This clonotype has a count of ten or more. The chain is built from TRBV28 and TRBJ2-7; D assignment may be TRBD1 or TRBD2 (5 bases each). From germline, CDR1 is MDHEN and CDR2 SYDVKM. The CDR3 consists of 13 residues. V shed 10 bases and J shed 7 bases, with 20 bases lying between them. This chain's CDR3 is CATTDGAAYEQYF. CDR3 in DNA: TGTGCCACCACCGACGGGGCGGCATATGAGCAGTACTTC.

This clonotype was seen repeatedly, ten times or more. This chain connects TRBV29-1 to TRBJ2-7; 14 bases are a match to TRBD2. With 6 bases clipped from V and 6 bases from J, the junction kept 4 bases outside the gene matches. The CDR3 consists of 13 residues. Looked up from germline, CDR1 is SQVTM and CDR2 is ANQGSEA. The CDR3 DNA is TGCAGCGTAGGGACTAGCGGGAGACCCGAGCAGTACTTC. Protein: CSVGTSGRPEQYF.

This clonotype was seen a handful of times. V and J are TRBV6-1 and TRBJ1-5, with 7 bases that match TRBD1. The trim removed 5 bases at V and 0 bases at J, leaving 4 bases unmatched. There are 15 residues in the CDR3. In germline, CDR1 is MNHNS, CDR2 SASEGT. The CDR3 sequence is CASSWRQGSNQPQHF. The CDR3 DNA is TGTGCCAGCAGTTGGAGACAGGGTAGCAATCAGCCCCAGCATTTT.

This clonotype was observed many times. The chain combines TRBV20-1 with TRBJ2-7; D may be TRBD2 (6 bases). Germline CDR1 and CDR2: DFQATT and SNEGSKA (reference sequence). The CDR3 totals 12 residues. Trimming stripped 1 base from V and 7 bases from J, with 11 bases between. CDR3 amino acids: CSARVEAGEQYF. CDR3 in DNA: TGCAGTGCTAGAGTTGAGGCGGGAGAGCAGTACTTC.

There are a few counts of this clonotype. The chain employs TRBV7-2 and TRBJ1-3, with unresolved D. This CDR3 comprises 19 residues. V lost 4 bases, J lost 0 bases, and 22 bases lay in between. Looked up from germline, CDR1 is SGHTA and CDR2 is FQGNSA. The CDR3 region is CASSSLGVPGGSSGNTIYF. DNA of the CDR3: TGTGCCAGCAGCTCCCTCGGCGTCCCGGGAGGTAGCTCTGGAAACACCATATATTTT.